The clone carrying this TCR beta chain was seen only a few times. The target antigen is unknown. The source of the sample is a study of a mutant IDH1 vaccine in newly diagnosed glioma. About the research overall: The patients received vaccinations eight times, in weeks 1, 3, 5, 7, 11, 15, 19 and 23. Patients got radiotherapy, temozolomide, or both beforehand, and most got both. Overall study findings and caveats: Vaccination induced immune responses in over 85% of patients.

TCRdb's table, derived via immunoSEQ multiplex PCR, lists solely in-frame clones and lacks some. The sample consists of tens of thousands of clones, 90% to 95% of them appearing once. Germline loops: CDR1 MGHDK, CDR2 SYGVNS. The CDR3 extends over 14 amino acids. V gave up 1 base and J gave up 0 bases, with 3 bases separating them. Documented time point: week 5, during vaccination. Vaccinated patients received 300 ug of mutant IDH1 20-mer peptide per dose, with topical imiquimod. The TCR originated in a woman aged 45 to 65 with glioma. The sample here was PBMCs, taken from a glioma patient whose treatment included an IDH1 peptide vaccine. This chain joins TRBV25-1 and TRBJ1-4; D unresolved. The DNA for the CDR3 is TGTGCCAGCAGTGAATTTGCAACTAATGAAAAACTGTTTTTT. As protein: CASSEFATNEKLFF.